This T cell receptor beta chain originates from a study of blood T cell repertoires in COVID-19. Study context: T cells, B-cell-depleted T cells, or PBMCs provided the cDNA or gDNA that served as material.

With V trimmed by 3 bases and J by 6 bases, 7 bases remained unmatched. This CDR3 is built from 15 residues. The V gene's germline CDR1 is SGDLS and CDR2 YYNGEE. The protocol was immunoSEQ multiplex PCR, while the TCRdb copy is restricted to in-frame clones and leaves out a portion. The data hold a few hundred thousand clones, with 86% observed a single time. Enrolment of Seattle patients took place during active infection, and they were followed longitudinally. The chain uses TRBV9 and TRBJ2-2; 8 bases map to TRBD2. Sample: peripheral blood. This clonotype was sampled from a woman in her fifties or sixties with COVID-19, enrolled during active disease. The CDR3 DNA follows: TGTGCCAGCAGCGGATCGGGGGGGCGTTCCGGGGAGCTGTTTTTT. Its protein product is CASSGSGGRSGELFF.